What follows are 27 T cell receptor beta chains derived from one specimen sequenced in a study of identifying expanded T cells in peripheral blood. The protocol was immunoSEQ multiplex PCR, while the TCRdb copy is restricted to in-frame clones and leaves out a portion. The table lists 100,000 or so clones, approximately 89% of them singletons. The sequencing sample was made of blood. The receptors stem from a person aged 18 to 75 in good health.

The chain is built from TRBV23-1 and TRBJ2-3; TRBD2 agrees at 10 bases. TRBV23-1 is known as an ORF, though its function is uncertain. This CDR3 has 23 residues. J gave up 4 bases and V 4 bases, and 29 bases lay outside the gene matches. Written as DNA, the CDR3 is TGCGCCAGCAGTCGGAAGTCTAGCGGGAGAACGGCAGTCGGTTGTATAATAGCAGATACGCAGTATTTT. It encodes CASSRKSSGRTAVGCIIADTQYF.

The rearrangement uses TRBV10-3 and TRBJ1-1, with unresolved D. CDR3 length equals 14 residues. Trimming removed 6 bases at V and 0 bases at J, with 11 bases between. From germline, CDR1 is ENHRY and CDR2 SYGVKD. The CDR3, as DNA: TGTGCCATCAGGGAAACGGTTATGAACACTGAAGCTTTCTTT. It is translated as CAIRETVMNTEAFF.

The J gene is TRBJ1-2, the V gene TRBV5-1, with TRBD1 matching over 7 bases. The CDR3 is 18 residues long. Looked up from germline, CDR1 is SGHRS and CDR2 is YFSETQ. J was trimmed by 5 bases and V by 3 bases; bases with no gene match: 19. CDR3 DNA sequence: TGCGCCAGCAGCTCAATCCCCCACGCAGGACAGGTTCGGTATGGCTACACCTTC. It specifies CASSSIPHAGQVRYGYTF.

The genes are TRBV29-1 and TRBJ2-3; D possibly corresponds to TRBD2 (6 bases). CDR3 length: 14 residues. The V and J ends lost 1 base and 1 base respectively, with 9 bases between them. Germline V gives CDR1 SQVTM, CDR2 ANQGSEA. CDR3 DNA: TGCAGCGTTGAAGTAGCTAGCGGCACAGATACGCAGTATTTT. It is translated as CSVEVASGTDTQYF.

This chain links TRBV18 with TRBJ2-2; D unclear. V gave up 0 bases and J gave up 7 bases, with 15 bases separating them. From germline, CDR1 is KGHSH and CDR2 LQKENI. There are 16 residues in the CDR3. CDR3 nucleotide sequence: TGTGCCAGCTCACCACCAGTTCGGGCAAGAAGCGGGGAGCTGTTTTTT. This codes for CASSPPVRARSGELFF.

V and J are TRBV5-1 and TRBJ1-5, with 7 positions matching TRBD1. Germline V gene sequence: CDR1 SGHRS, CDR2 YFSETQ. Losses at the gene ends were 1 base for V and 7 bases for J; bases not matched to a gene: 5. The CDR3 is 14 amino acids. CDR3 residues: CASSLSGRGQPQHF. CDR3 sequence (DNA): TGCGCCAGCAGCTTGAGCGGCAGGGGGCAGCCCCAGCATTTT. The full variable domain, completed using reference TRBV5-1 and TRBJ1-5, is KAGVTQTPRYLIKTRGQQVTLSCSPISGHRSVSWYQQTPGQGLQFLFEYFSETQRNKGNFPGRFSGRQFSNSRSEMNVSTLELGDSALYLCASSLSGRGQPQHFGDGTRLSIL.

J is TRBJ2-5 and V is TRBV9; 8 positions agree with TRBD2. The V gene's germline CDR1 is SGDLS and CDR2 YYNGEE. This CDR3 is built from 14 residues. Unmatched junction bases numbered 0, after V lost 0 bases and J lost 2 bases. CDR3 protein: CASSVAGGQETQYF. The CDR3 DNA is TGTGCCAGCAGCGTAGCGGGGGGGCAAGAGACCCAGTACTTC.

J is TRBJ2-3 and V is TRBV5-1; D remains unclear. Germline CDR1 is SGHRS and CDR2 is YFSETQ. The CDR3 has 17 residues. V gave up 2 bases and J gave up 0 bases, with 16 bases separating them. Here the CDR3 DNA reads TGCGCCAGCAGCTTCAATCCCCGCGGTTCAAGCACAGATACGCAGTATTTT. It encodes CASSFNPRGSSTDTQYF. Complete variable domain (other parts from reference TRBV5-1 and TRBJ2-3): KAGVTQTPRYLIKTRGQQVTLSCSPISGHRSVSWYQQTPGQGLQFLFEYFSETQRNKGNFPGRFSGRQFSNSRSEMNVSTLELGDSALYLCASSFNPRGSSTDTQYFGPGTRLTVL.

This clone has only a few counts. This chain connects TRBV5-1 to TRBJ1-2; the D gene is possibly TRBD1 (5 bases). CDR1 is SGHRS and CDR2 is YFSETQ in the germline V gene. The V and J ends lost 3 bases and 2 bases respectively, with 14 bases between them. The CDR3 contains 15 residues. For the CDR3, the DNA is TGCGCCAGCAGCTGGGCTGGCGGGGCGAACTATGGCTACACCTTC. It yields the protein CASSWAGGANYGYTF.

The chain combines TRBV9 with TRBJ2-1, with D possibly being TRBD1 or TRBD2 (5 bases each). Germline CDR1 is SGDLS and CDR2 is YYNGEE. This CDR3 has 14 amino acids. The ends were cut back, 4 bases at V and 5 bases at J, with 13 bases in the middle. The CDR3, as DNA: TGTGCCAGCAGCCCCCCGGGACCTAACAATGAGCAGTTCTTC. As protein: CASSPPGPNNEQFF.

The chain recombines TRBV23-1 with TRBJ2-1; D is unclear. TRBV23-1 is an ORF for which the function is uncertain. The CDR3 has 13 residues. V dropped 6 bases and J dropped 15 bases, with 21 bases sitting between them. The chain's CDR3 is CASSQEVGPTGFF. The CDR3 bases are TGCGCCAGCAGCCAGGAAGTAGGCCCAACTGGGTTCTTC.

The chain uses TRBV30 and TRBJ1-2, with D possibly being TRBD1 (6 bases). In germline, CDR1 is GTSNPN, CDR2 SVGIG (reference sequence). Deletions cut 2 bases from V and 4 bases from J, with 8 bases between. This CDR3 has 12 amino acids. The CDR3 spells CAWSPDSYGYTF. The CDR3 DNA reads TGTGCCTGGAGTCCGGACAGCTATGGCTACACCTTC.

This rearrangement joins TRBV19 to TRBJ2-2; no reliable D call. The germline V and J ends were trimmed by 8 bases and 3 bases, with 10 bases remaining between them. Germline assignment: CDR1 LNHDA and CDR2 SQIVND (reference sequence). The CDR3 is 13 amino acids. CDR3 in amino acids: CASCEVDTGELFF. The CDR3, as DNA: TGTGCCAGTTGTGAAGTGGACACCGGGGAGCTGTTTTTT. The complete variable domain, with remaining parts taken from reference TRBV19 and TRBJ2-2, reads DGGITQSPKYLFRKEGQNVTLSCEQNLNHDAMYWYRQDPGQGLRLIYYSQIVNDFQKGDIAEGYSVSREKKESFPLTVTSAQKNPTAFYLCASCEVDTGELFFGEGSRLTVL.

The chain has TRBV10-3 and TRBJ2-3, with TRBD1 matching over 11 bases. The germline V gene encodes CDR1 ENHRY and CDR2 SYGVKD. The CDR3 covers 15 residues. V shed 6 bases, J shed 4 bases, and the junction held 6 bases outside the gene matches. This CDR3 reads CAIRGQGAGSDTQYF. CDR3 DNA sequence: TGTGCCATCAGAGGACAGGGGGCCGGGTCAGATACGCAGTATTTT.

This clone was seen only a few times. The chain links TRBV19 to TRBJ1-5, with D uncertain. The germline V gene has CDR1 LNHDA and CDR2 SQIVND (reference sequence). V lost 6 bases to trimming and J lost 4 bases, with 13 bases between them. CDR3 length equals 14 residues. CDR3 protein: CASSGRARNQPQHF. For the CDR3, the DNA is TGTGCCAGTAGCGGGCGGGCCAGAAATCAGCCCCAGCATTTT.

The chain recombines TRBV7-6 with TRBJ1-2, with 10 bases lining up with TRBD1. V was clipped by 1 base and J by 5 bases; unmatched bases: 4. The CDR3 consists of 15 residues. The germline gives CDR1 SGHVS, CDR2 FNYEAQ. Here the CDR3 DNA reads TGTGCCAGCAGCTTAGTGGCGGGACAGGGGTATGGCTACACCTTC. Translation: CASSLVAGQGYGYTF.

This clone has more than one count but fewer than ten. The V and J genes are TRBV6-1 and TRBJ2-7, with D maybe TRBD2 (6 bases). Germline lookup yields CDR1 MNHNS and CDR2 SASEGT. V was shortened by 7 bases and J by 1 base, with 11 bases between the two germline ends. CDR3 length: 13 amino acids. The DNA for the CDR3 is TGTGCCAGCAACCGGCTAGCGTCCTACGAGCAGTACTTC. It yields the protein CASNRLASYEQYF.

V and J are TRBV9 and TRBJ1-3; D unresolved. Deletions cut 4 bases from V and 3 bases from J, with 14 bases between. The CDR3 extends over 15 amino acids. Germline CDR1 is SGDLS and CDR2 is YYNGEE. The DNA of the CDR3 is TGTGCCAGCAGCTCTGGTCAGCAAGGTGGAAACACCATATATTTT. Its protein is CASSSGQQGGNTIYF.

This clone appeared a single time. This chain connects TRBV9 to TRBJ1-1; 10 bases map to TRBD1. The CDR3 sequence is 16 residues long. V was clipped by 2 bases and J by 7 bases; unmatched bases: 11. CDR1 SGDLS and CDR2 YYNGEE come from the germline V gene. CDR3 DNA: TGTGCCAGCAGCGTTCACCGGACAGGGGGTACCAATGAAGCTTTCTTT. It is translated as CASSVHRTGGTNEAFF.

V and J are TRBV5-1 and TRBJ1-2; D unclear. Germline lookup yields CDR1 SGHRS and CDR2 YFSETQ. With 2 bases removed from V and 3 bases from J, the gap between germline ends came to 11 bases. The CDR3 runs 14 residues. The CDR3 nucleotides read TGCGCCAGCAGCTTAGATACGGCCTACTATGGCTACACCTTC. It yields the protein CASSLDTAYYGYTF. Filled out from reference TRBV5-1 and TRBJ1-2, the complete variable domain reads KAGVTQTPRYLIKTRGQQVTLSCSPISGHRSVSWYQQTPGQGLQFLFEYFSETQRNKGNFPGRFSGRQFSNSRSEMNVSTLELGDSALYLCASSLDTAYYGYTFGSGTRLTVV.

This clone came up once. The rearrangement links TRBV15 to TRBJ2-7; 11 bases match TRBD2. The CDR3 is 16 residues long. Losses at the gene ends were 0 bases for V and 0 bases for J; bases not matched to a gene: 1. The germline gives CDR1 LNHNV, CDR2 YYDKDF (reference sequence). For the CDR3, the DNA is TGTGCCACCAGCAGAGAGGGGACTAGCGGCTCCTACGAGCAGTACTTC. Translated: CATSREGTSGSYEQYF. The full variable domain, rest sourced from reference TRBV15 and TRBJ2-7, is DAMVIQNPRYQVTQFGKPVTLSCSQTLNHNVMYWYQQKSSQAPKLLFHYYDKDFNNEADTPDNFQSRRPNTSFCFLDIRSPGLGDTAMYLCATSREGTSGSYEQYFGPGTRLTVT.

The genes are TRBV6-1 and TRBJ2-1, with D perhaps matching TRBD1 (7 bases). The V gene's germline CDR1 is MNHNS and CDR2 SASEGT. V gave up 7 bases and J gave up 6 bases, with 19 bases separating them. The CDR3 totals 15 residues. CDR3 coding DNA: TGTGCCAGCACCCAGGGGGGTAATGACCTCAATGAGCAGTTCTTC. Its translation: CASTQGGNDLNEQFF.

The CDR3 nucleotides are TGTGCCAGCAGCTTAGCAACAGGGGGGACCTACGAGCAGTACTTC. This sequence encodes CASSLATGGTYEQYF. This chain links TRBV7-2 with TRBJ2-7, with TRBD1 matching 8 bases. V lost 0 bases, J lost 2 bases, and 3 bases stayed unmatched. CDR1 and CDR2 (germline): SGHTA, FQGNSA. The CDR3 has 15 amino acids. Full variable domain (remainder filled in from reference TRBV7-2 and TRBJ2-7): GAGVSQSPSNKVTEKGKDVELRCDPISGHTALYWYRQSLGQGLEFLIYFQGNSAPDKSGLPSDRFSAERTGGSVSTLTIQRTQQEDSAVYLCASSLATGGTYEQYFGPGTRLTVT.

The rearrangement joins TRBV5-1 to TRBJ1-1, with 10 bases lining up with TRBD1. Germline assignment: CDR1 SGHRS and CDR2 YFSETQ. With 4 bases clipped from V and 0 bases from J, the junction kept 3 bases outside the gene matches. CDR3 length equals 15 residues. The CDR3 sequence is CASSPGQGLNTEAFF. In nucleotides, the CDR3 is TGCGCCAGCAGCCCGGGACAGGGGCTGAACACTGAAGCTTTCTTT.

V is TRBV19 and J is TRBJ2-2; D not certain. Germline values: CDR1 LNHDA, CDR2 SQIVND (reference sequence). This CDR3 region has 13 residues. V was pared by 3 bases and J by 6 bases, with 8 bases between. CDR3 protein: CASSMGIAGELFF. In DNA, the CDR3 is TGTGCCAGTAGTATGGGCATTGCCGGGGAGCTGTTTTTT.

This clone turned up a few times. The chain is built from TRBV6-1 and TRBJ2-1; 10 bases line up with TRBD2. After removal of 2 bases from V and 1 base from J, the junction contained 2 bases not matched to a gene. The CDR3 extends over 16 amino acids. The germline V gene has CDR1 MNHNS and CDR2 SASEGT. CDR3 in DNA: TGTGCCAGCAGTGAACCAGCGGGAGGGTCCTACAATGAGCAGTTCTTC. It translates to CASSEPAGGSYNEQFF.

This chain uses TRBV30 with TRBJ1-6; no reliable D call. The V gene lost 2 bases and the J gene lost 2 bases, with 7 bases spanning the gap. CDR1 and CDR2 from the germline V gene are GTSNPN and SVGIG (reference sequence). This CDR3 contains 14 residues. CDR3 amino acids: CAWSIGTYNSPLHF. CDR3 DNA: TGTGCCTGGAGTATAGGTACCTATAATTCACCCCTCCACTTT.